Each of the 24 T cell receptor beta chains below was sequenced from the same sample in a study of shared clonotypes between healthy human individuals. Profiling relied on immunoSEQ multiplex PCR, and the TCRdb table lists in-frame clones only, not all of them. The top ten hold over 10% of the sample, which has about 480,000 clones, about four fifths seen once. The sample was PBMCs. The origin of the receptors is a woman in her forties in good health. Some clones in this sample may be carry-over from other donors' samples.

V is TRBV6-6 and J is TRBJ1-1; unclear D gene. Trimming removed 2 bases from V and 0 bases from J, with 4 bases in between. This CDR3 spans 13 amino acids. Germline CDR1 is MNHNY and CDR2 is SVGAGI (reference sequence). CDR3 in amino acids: CASSYGMNTEAFF. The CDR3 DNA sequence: TGTGCCAGCAGTTACGGCATGAACACTGAAGCTTTCTTT.

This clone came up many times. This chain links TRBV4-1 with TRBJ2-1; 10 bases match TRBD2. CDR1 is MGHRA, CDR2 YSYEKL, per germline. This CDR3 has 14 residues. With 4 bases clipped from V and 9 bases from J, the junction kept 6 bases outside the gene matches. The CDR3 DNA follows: TGCGCCAGCAGCCGAGGACTAGCGGAGGCTGAGCAGTTCTTC. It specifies CASSRGLAEAEQFF.

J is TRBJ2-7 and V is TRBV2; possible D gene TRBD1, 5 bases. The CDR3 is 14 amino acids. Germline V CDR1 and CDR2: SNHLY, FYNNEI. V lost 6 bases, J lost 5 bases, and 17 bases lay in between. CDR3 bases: TGTGCCAGCAGGTGGCAGACCTTAGGGGACGAGCAGTACTTC. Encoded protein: CASRWQTLGDEQYF.

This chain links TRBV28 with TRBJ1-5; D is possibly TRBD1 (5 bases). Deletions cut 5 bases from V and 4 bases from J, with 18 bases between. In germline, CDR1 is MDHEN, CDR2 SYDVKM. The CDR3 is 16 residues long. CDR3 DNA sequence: TGTGCCAGCAGTCCCCCGGGACCGAGTATTAATCAGCCCCAGCATTTT. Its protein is CASSPPGPSINQPQHF.

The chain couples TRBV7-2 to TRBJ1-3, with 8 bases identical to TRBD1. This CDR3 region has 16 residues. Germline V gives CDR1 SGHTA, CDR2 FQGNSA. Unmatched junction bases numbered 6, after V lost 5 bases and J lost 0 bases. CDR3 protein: CASSAKTGASGNTIYF. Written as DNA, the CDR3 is TGTGCCAGCAGCGCTAAGACAGGGGCCTCTGGAAACACCATATATTTT.

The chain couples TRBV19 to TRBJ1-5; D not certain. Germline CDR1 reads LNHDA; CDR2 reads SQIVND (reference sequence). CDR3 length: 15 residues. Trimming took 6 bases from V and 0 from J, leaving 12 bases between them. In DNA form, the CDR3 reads TGTGCCAGTAGCCGAGGCGGATCTAGCAATCAGCCCCAGCATTTT. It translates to CASSRGGSSNQPQHF.

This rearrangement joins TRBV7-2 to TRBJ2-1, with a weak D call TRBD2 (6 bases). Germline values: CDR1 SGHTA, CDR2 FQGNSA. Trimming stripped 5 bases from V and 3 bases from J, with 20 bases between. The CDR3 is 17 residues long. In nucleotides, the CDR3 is TGTGCCAGCAGCACCGGCGGGGTAGCTGCACGCTACAATGAGCAGTTCTTC. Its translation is CASSTGGVAARYNEQFF.

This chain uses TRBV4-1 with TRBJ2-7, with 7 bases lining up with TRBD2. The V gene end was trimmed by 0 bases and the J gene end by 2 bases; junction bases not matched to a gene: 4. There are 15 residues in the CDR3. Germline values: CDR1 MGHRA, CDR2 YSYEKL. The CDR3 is CASSQEWTRPYEQYF. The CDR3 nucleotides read TGCGCCAGCAGCCAAGAATGGACTAGGCCCTACGAGCAGTACTTC.

The CDR3 reads CASSGSRGSSYEQYF. The DNA of the CDR3 is TGTGCCAGCAGTGGGAGCCGAGGTAGCTCCTACGAGCAGTACTTC. This chain links TRBV2 with TRBJ2-7; no firm D call. Germline CDR1 and CDR2: SNHLY and FYNNEI. Trimming shortened V by 4 bases and J by 0 bases, and 13 bases separated the two germline ends. CDR3 length: 15 residues.

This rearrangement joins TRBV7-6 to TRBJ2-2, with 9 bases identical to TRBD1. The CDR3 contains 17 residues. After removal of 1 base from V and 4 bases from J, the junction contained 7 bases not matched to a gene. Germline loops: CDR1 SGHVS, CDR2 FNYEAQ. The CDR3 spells CASSLVQGAILTGELFF. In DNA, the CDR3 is TGTGCCAGCAGCTTAGTACAGGGGGCGATCCTCACCGGGGAGCTGTTTTTT. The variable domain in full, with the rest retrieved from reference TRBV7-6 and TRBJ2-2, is GAGVSQSPRYKVTKRGQDVALRCDPISGHVSLYWYRQALGQGPEFLTYFNYEAQQDKSGLPNDRFSAERPEGSISTLTIQRTEQRDSAMYRCASSLVQGAILTGELFFGEGSRLTVL.

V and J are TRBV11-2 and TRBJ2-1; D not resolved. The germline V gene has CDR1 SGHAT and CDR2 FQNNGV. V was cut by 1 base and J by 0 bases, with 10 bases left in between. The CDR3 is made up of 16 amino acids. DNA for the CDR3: TGTGCCAGCAGCTTAGTAGGTTTTAGCTCCTACAATGAGCAGTTCTTC. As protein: CASSLVGFSSYNEQFF.

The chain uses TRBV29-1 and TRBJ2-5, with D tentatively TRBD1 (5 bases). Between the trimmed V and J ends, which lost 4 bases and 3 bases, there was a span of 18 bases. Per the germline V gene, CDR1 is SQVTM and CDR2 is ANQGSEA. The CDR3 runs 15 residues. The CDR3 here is CSVASTGFREETQYF. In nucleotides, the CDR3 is TGCAGCGTTGCCTCAACAGGCTTCAGGGAAGAGACCCAGTACTTC.

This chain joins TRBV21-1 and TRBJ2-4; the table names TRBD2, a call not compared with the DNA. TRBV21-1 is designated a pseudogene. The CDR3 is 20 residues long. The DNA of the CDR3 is TGTGCCAGCAGCAAAGGTAGGTCGGGAGGCCGTAGCCGGGCCAAAAACATTCAGTACTTC. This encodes CASSKGRSGGRSRAKNIQYF.

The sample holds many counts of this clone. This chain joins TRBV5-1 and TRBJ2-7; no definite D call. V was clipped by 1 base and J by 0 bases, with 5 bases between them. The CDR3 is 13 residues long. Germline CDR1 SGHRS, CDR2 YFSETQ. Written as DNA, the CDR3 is TGCGCCAGCAGCTTGTCTCCCTCCTACGAGCAGTACTTC. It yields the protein CASSLSPSYEQYF.

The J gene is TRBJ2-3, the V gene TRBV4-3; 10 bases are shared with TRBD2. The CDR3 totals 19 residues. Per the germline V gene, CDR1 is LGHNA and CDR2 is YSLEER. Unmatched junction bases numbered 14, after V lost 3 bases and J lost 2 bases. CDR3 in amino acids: CASSQRPKTSGEATDTQYF. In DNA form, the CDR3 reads TGCGCCAGCAGCCAGCGGCCCAAAACTAGCGGGGAAGCCACAGATACGCAGTATTTT.

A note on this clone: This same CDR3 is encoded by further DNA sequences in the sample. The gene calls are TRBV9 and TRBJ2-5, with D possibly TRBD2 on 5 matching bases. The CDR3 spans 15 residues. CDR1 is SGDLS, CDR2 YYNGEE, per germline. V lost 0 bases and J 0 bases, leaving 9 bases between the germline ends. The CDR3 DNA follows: TGTGCCAGCAGCGTAGGGCTAGCAGACCAAGAGACCCAGTACTTC. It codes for CASSVGLADQETQYF.

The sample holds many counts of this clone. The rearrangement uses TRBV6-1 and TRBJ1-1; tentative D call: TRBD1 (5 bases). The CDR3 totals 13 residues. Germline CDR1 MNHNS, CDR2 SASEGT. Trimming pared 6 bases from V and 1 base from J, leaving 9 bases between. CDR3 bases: TGTGCCAGCAGCGCAGGGAAGAACACTGAAGCTTTCTTT. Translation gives CASSAGKNTEAFF.

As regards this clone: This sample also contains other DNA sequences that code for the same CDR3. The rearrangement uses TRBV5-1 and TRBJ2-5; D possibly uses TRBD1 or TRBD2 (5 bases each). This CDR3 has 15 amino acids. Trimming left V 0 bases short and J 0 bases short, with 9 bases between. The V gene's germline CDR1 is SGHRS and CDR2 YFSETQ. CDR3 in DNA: TGCGCCAGCAGCTTGGCCGGGACGGACCAAGAGACCCAGTACTTC. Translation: CASSLAGTDQETQYF.

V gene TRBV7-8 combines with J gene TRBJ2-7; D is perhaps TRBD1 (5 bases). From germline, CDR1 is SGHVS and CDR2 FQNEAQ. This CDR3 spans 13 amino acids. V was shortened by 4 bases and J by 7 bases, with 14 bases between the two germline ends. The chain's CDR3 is CASSSQGDGEQYF. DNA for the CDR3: TGTGCCAGCAGCTCCCAGGGTGATGGAGAGCAGTACTTC.

The CDR3 nucleotides are TGTGCCAGCAGCTTAGCCGGGGCCAACGTCCTGACTTTC. It encodes CASSLAGANVLTF. The rearrangement links TRBV11-2 to TRBJ2-6, with D unresolved. The CDR3 extends over 13 amino acids. V was shortened by 1 base and J by 4 bases, with 2 bases between the two germline ends. Per germline, CDR1 SGHAT and CDR2 FQNNGV.

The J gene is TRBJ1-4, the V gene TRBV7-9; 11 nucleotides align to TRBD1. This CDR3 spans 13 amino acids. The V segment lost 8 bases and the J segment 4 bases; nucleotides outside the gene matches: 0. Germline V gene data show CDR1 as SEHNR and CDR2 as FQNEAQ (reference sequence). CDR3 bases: TGTGCCAGCGGGACAGGGGGTAATGAAAAACTGTTTTTT. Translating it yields CASGTGGNEKLFF. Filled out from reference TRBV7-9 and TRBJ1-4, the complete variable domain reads DTGVSQNPRHKITKRGQNVTFRCDPISEHNRLYWYRQTLGQGPEFLTYFQNEAQLEKSRLLSDRFSAERPKGSFSTLEIQRTEQGDSAMYLCASGTGGNEKLFFGSGTQLSVL.

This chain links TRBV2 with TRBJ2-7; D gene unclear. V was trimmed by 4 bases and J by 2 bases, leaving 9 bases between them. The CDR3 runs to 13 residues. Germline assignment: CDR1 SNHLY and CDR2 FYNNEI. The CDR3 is CASSGLVTYEQYF. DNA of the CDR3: TGTGCCAGCAGTGGGCTAGTTACCTACGAGCAGTACTTC.

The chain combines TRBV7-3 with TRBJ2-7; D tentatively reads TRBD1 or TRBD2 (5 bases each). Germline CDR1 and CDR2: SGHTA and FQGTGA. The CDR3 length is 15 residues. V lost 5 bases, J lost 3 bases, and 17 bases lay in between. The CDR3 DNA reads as TGTGCCAGCAGCCCAAGTCCTGGGACCCACTACGAGCAGTACTTC. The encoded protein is CASSPSPGTHYEQYF. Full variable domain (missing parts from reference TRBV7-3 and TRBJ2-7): GAGVSQTPSNKVTEKGKYVELRCDPISGHTALYWYRQSLGQGPEFLIYFQGTGAADDSGLPNDRFFAVRPEGSVSTLKIQRTERGDSAVYLCASSPSPGTHYEQYFGPGTRLTVT.

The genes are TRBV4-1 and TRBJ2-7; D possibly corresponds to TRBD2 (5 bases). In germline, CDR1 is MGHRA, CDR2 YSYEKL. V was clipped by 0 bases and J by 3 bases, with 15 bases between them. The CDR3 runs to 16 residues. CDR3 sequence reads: CASSQEVRAESYEQYF. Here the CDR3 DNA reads TGCGCCAGCAGCCAAGAAGTACGAGCGGAGAGCTACGAGCAGTACTTC.